The next 26 T cell receptor beta chains were all read from a single sample in a study of T cells after somatic rescue of genetic block. Only in-frame clones appear in the TCRdb table, and some are missing; sequencing was by immunoSEQ multiplex PCR. The table lists 13,000 to 15,000 clones, 71% of them singletons, with 28% in the top ten. Sequences were obtained from peripheral blood mononuclear cells (PBMCs). These receptors were obtained from a man aged 18 to 29.

The chain couples TRBV19 to TRBJ2-2, with 12 bases lining up with TRBD2. Trimming removed 5 bases from V and 0 bases from J; junction bases left unmatched: 4. The CDR3 is 17 residues long. Germline V gene data show CDR1 as LNHDA and CDR2 as SQIVND (reference sequence). The CDR3 loop is CASSRLAGVSNTGELFF. CDR3 in DNA: TGTGCCAGTAGTCGACTAGCGGGAGTCTCGAACACCGGGGAGCTGTTTTTT.

This clone was seen once. In DNA, the CDR3 is TGTGCCAGCAGCCGCCGACAGGCGGAAGGGGCTTTCTTT. Its translation: CASSRRQAEGAFF. The gene calls are TRBV6-6 and TRBJ1-1, with a tentative D call TRBD1 (6 bases). V was trimmed by 6 bases and J by 11 bases, leaving 19 bases between them. Germline-derived CDR1 and CDR2 are MNHNY and SVGAGI (reference sequence). The CDR3 is 13 amino acids.

The chain couples TRBV2 to TRBJ2-5, with TRBD2 identical over 10 bases. Germline values: CDR1 SNHLY, CDR2 FYNNEI. This CDR3 is 19 amino acids long. V shed 2 bases and J 1 base; nucleotides not matched to a gene: 13. CDR3 amino acids: CASSERRLAGVSSQETQYF. CDR3 coding DNA: TGTGCCAGCAGTGAAAGGCGGCTAGCGGGGGTCTCCTCCCAAGAGACCCAGTACTTC.

The chain uses TRBV7-9 and TRBJ2-7; TRBD2 matches 15 bases. Germline lookup yields CDR1 SEHNR and CDR2 FQNEAQ (reference sequence). The CDR3 has 18 amino acids. The junction had 14 bases not matched to a gene; V was cut back by 7 bases and J by 4 bases. The CDR3 reads CASIPWRTSGGAGYEQYF. DNA of the CDR3: TGTGCCAGCATCCCCTGGCGGACTAGCGGGGGGGCCGGTTACGAGCAGTACTTC.

This chain joins TRBV5-1 and TRBJ2-1; no clear D gene. This CDR3 is 14 amino acids long. Germline loops: CDR1 SGHRS, CDR2 YFSETQ. V dropped 8 bases and J dropped 3 bases, with 15 bases sitting between them. The CDR3 DNA reads as TGCGCCAGTTCCCTGGGCGCGGTCTACAATGAGCAGTTCTTC. This translates into CASSLGAVYNEQFF.

This clone was seen only a few times. This rearrangement joins TRBV5-1 to TRBJ1-1, with 10 bases identical to TRBD1. CDR1 and CDR2 from the germline V gene are SGHRS and YFSETQ. J gave up 6 bases and V 4 bases, and 3 bases lay outside the gene matches. CDR3 length: 13 amino acids. The CDR3 sequence is CASSGGTGAEAFF. DNA of the CDR3: TGCGCCAGCAGCGGAGGGACAGGGGCTGAAGCTTTCTTT.

The chain couples TRBV14 to TRBJ1-2, with D possibly TRBD1 on 5 matching bases. This CDR3 comprises 13 residues. The germline CDR1 and CDR2 sequences are SGHDN and FVKESK. V was cut by 5 bases and J by 7 bases, with 14 bases left in between. The CDR3 nucleotides are TGTGCCAGCAGCGCAGGGATCGGGGTTGGCTACACCTTC. It translates to CASSAGIGVGYTF.

This rearrangement joins TRBV6-6 to TRBJ1-2; perhaps TRBD1 as D (5 bases). V shed 5 bases and J shed 6 bases, with 16 bases lying between them. Germline CDR1 reads MNHNY; CDR2 reads SVGAGI (reference sequence). The length of the CDR3 is 14 residues. CDR3 coding DNA: TGTGCCAGCAGTCCGACGTCGGGGGTGAATGGCTACACCTTC. It yields the protein CASSPTSGVNGYTF.

The chain joins TRBV5-1 to TRBJ1-1; 12 bases line up with TRBD1. V shed 1 base and J 5 bases; nucleotides not matched to a gene: 9. Germline V gene lookup returns CDR1 SGHRS and CDR2 YFSETQ. This CDR3 region has 17 residues. The CDR3 spells CASSLKGTGGAGTEAFF. DNA of the CDR3: TGCGCCAGCAGCTTGAAGGGGACAGGGGGCGCAGGGACTGAAGCTTTCTTT.

This clone was found a few times. V and J are TRBV19 and TRBJ1-4; 7 bases are a match to TRBD1. This CDR3 region has 17 residues. Germline V gene lookup returns CDR1 LNHDA and CDR2 SQIVND (reference sequence). J lost 7 bases, V lost 4 bases, and 15 bases had no gene match. The CDR3 DNA is TGTGCCAGTAGTAAGACCCGCAGGGGGATAAGAGGTGAAAAACTGTTTTTT. This translates into CASSKTRRGIRGEKLFF.

This clone showed up just a few times. The CDR3 here is CASSAVAGGVYNEQFF. The CDR3 DNA reads TGTGCCAGTAGTGCGGTAGCGGGAGGAGTCTACAATGAGCAGTTCTTC. The chain couples TRBV19 to TRBJ2-1, with 10 bases lining up with TRBD2. Germline CDR1 LNHDA, CDR2 SQIVND (reference sequence). With V trimmed by 5 bases and J by 3 bases, 7 bases remained unmatched. The CDR3 is made up of 16 amino acids.

V and J are TRBV11-1 and TRBJ2-7; 8 nucleotides line up with TRBD2. V lost 7 bases, J lost 3 bases, and 11 bases stayed unmatched. CDR1 and CDR2 from the germline V gene are SGHAT and FQDESV (reference sequence). The CDR3 has 15 residues. The CDR3 nucleotides are TGTGCCAGCACCCCGGACTGGGCGGGAGGCTACGAGCAGTACTTC. Protein sequence: CASTPDWAGGYEQYF.

J is TRBJ2-7 and V is TRBV23-1; tentatively, D is TRBD2 (7 bases). TRBV23-1 is noted as an ORF with a role that remains uncertain. CDR3 size: 17 residues. Trimming took 7 bases from V and 5 from J, leaving 27 bases between them. The CDR3 DNA follows: TGCGCCAGCACTCCTAATTACGGAGGGGGGGCTGGGGACGAGCAGTACTTC. Residues: CASTPNYGGGAGDEQYF.

The chain carries TRBV2 and TRBJ2-2; 8 bases match TRBD2. The CDR3 covers 16 residues. The germline V gene encodes CDR1 SNHLY and CDR2 FYNNEI. Unmatched junction bases numbered 9, after V lost 6 bases and J lost 3 bases. For the CDR3, the DNA is TGTGCCAGCAGCCCTTTAGCGGGACGCGACACCGGGGAGCTGTTTTTT. This sequence encodes CASSPLAGRDTGELFF.

This sequence joins TRBV19 and TRBJ2-3; D is ambiguous. From germline, CDR1 is LNHDA and CDR2 SQIVND (reference sequence). CDR3 length equals 12 residues. Trimming shortened V by 5 bases and J by 6 bases, and 9 bases separated the two germline ends. The CDR3, as DNA: TGTGCCAGTAGTGGCTATGAGGATACGCAGTATTTT. It encodes CASSGYEDTQYF.

Only one count was recorded for this clone. The V and J genes are TRBV5-4 and TRBJ2-7; 7 positions agree with TRBD2. V shed 0 bases and J 3 bases; nucleotides not matched to a gene: 6. The CDR3 is 15 residues long. CDR1 and CDR2 from the germline V gene are SGHNT and YYREEE (reference sequence). The CDR3 DNA reads TGTGCCAGCAGCTTGGGAGTGCGGGAGAACTACGAGCAGTACTTC. This gives the protein CASSLGVRENYEQYF.

V and J are TRBV18 and TRBJ2-1; the match to TRBD1 covers 9 bases. CDR1 is KGHSH and CDR2 is LQKENI in the germline V gene. The CDR3 extends over 14 amino acids. With V trimmed by 6 bases and J by 10 bases, 10 bases remained unmatched. The CDR3: CASSHRGPLGEQFF. CDR3 bases: TGTGCCAGCTCCCACAGGGGGCCCCTCGGGGAGCAGTTCTTC.

The chain combines TRBV28 with TRBJ2-3, with D tentatively TRBD1 or TRBD2 (6 bases each). This CDR3 contains 19 residues. In germline, CDR1 is MDHEN, CDR2 SYDVKM. V dropped 2 bases and J dropped 1 base, with 22 bases sitting between them. The CDR3 region is CASSLPLAPRGPGTDTQYF. The CDR3 region has the DNA TGTGCCAGCAGTTTACCCCTAGCACCCCGGGGGCCGGGCACAGATACGCAGTATTTT.

J is TRBJ2-7 and V is TRBV5-1; 8 bases are a match to TRBD1. From germline, CDR1 is SGHRS and CDR2 YFSETQ. The CDR3 contains 17 residues. With V trimmed by 1 base and J by 2 bases, 11 bases remained unmatched. The CDR3 sequence is CASSLRATPGQAYEQYF. The CDR3 DNA reads as TGCGCCAGCAGCTTGCGGGCCACACCGGGACAGGCCTACGAGCAGTACTTC.

The chain joins TRBV28 to TRBJ2-7; 8 bases line up with TRBD2. Trimming at V came to 6 bases and at J to 0 bases, leaving 7 bases not matched to a gene. The CDR3 length is 15 residues. Germline V gives CDR1 MDHEN, CDR2 SYDVKM. The CDR3 is CASSLTSGSSYEQYF. The CDR3 coding sequence is TGTGCCAGCAGCCTCACTAGCGGAAGCTCCTACGAGCAGTACTTC.

This sequence joins TRBV6-5 and TRBJ1-2; 9 nucleotides agree with TRBD1. Germline values: CDR1 MNHEY, CDR2 SVGAGI. The CDR3 is 14 residues long. J gave up 7 bases and V 1 base, and 4 bases lay outside the gene matches. CDR3 DNA sequence: TGTGCCAGCAGTTACTTACAGGGGGCGAGTGGCTACACCTTC. Its translation: CASSYLQGASGYTF.

This clone showed up just a few times. V usage is TRBV28 and J usage is TRBJ2-2; 10 bases are shared with TRBD2. CDR1 is MDHEN and CDR2 is SYDVKM in the germline V gene. V dropped 5 bases and J dropped 2; count of bases not matched to a gene: 5. The CDR3 contains 16 residues. In DNA form, the CDR3 reads TGTGCCAGCAGTCCTTGGACTAGCGGCAACACCGGGGAGCTGTTTTTT. Protein: CASSPWTSGNTGELFF.

V is TRBV5-1 and J is TRBJ2-3; D not resolved. The CDR3 is made up of 14 amino acids. V was pared by 2 bases and J by 1 base, with 8 bases between. Germline V gene data show CDR1 as SGHRS and CDR2 as YFSETQ. The CDR3 loop is CASSFPGRTDTQYF. The CDR3 coding sequence is TGCGCCAGCAGCTTCCCAGGACGCACAGATACGCAGTATTTT.

This clone has a single count. The chain has TRBV7-9 and TRBJ2-7, with 10 nucleotides matching TRBD1. The CDR3 consists of 14 residues. Germline V CDR1 and CDR2: SEHNR, FQNEAQ (reference sequence). The V segment lost 5 bases and the J segment 6 bases; nucleotides outside the gene matches: 7. Here the CDR3 reads CASSEWTGGVEQYF. The CDR3 region has the DNA TGTGCCAGCAGCGAGTGGACAGGGGGAGTCGAGCAGTACTTC.

The chain recombines TRBV9 with TRBJ2-6; D possibly corresponds to TRBD1 (6 bases). The germline V gene encodes CDR1 SGDLS and CDR2 YYNGEE. V dropped 0 bases and J dropped 2 bases, with 12 bases sitting between them. The CDR3 runs to 17 residues. This chain's CDR3 is CASSVGPGDAGANVLTF. The DNA for the CDR3 is TGTGCCAGCAGCGTAGGTCCAGGGGACGCTGGGGCCAACGTCCTGACTTTC. Combining the CDR3 with reference TRBV9 and TRBJ2-6 gives the whole variable domain DSGVTQTPKHLITATGQRVTLRCSPRSGDLSVYWYQQSLDQGLQFLIQYYNGEERAKGNILERFSAQQFPDLHSELNLSSLELGDSALYFCASSVGPGDAGANVLTFGAGSRLTVL.

This chain connects TRBV6-1 to TRBJ2-2; the D gene is possibly TRBD1 (6 bases). V was clipped by 0 bases and J by 3 bases, with 20 bases between them. Germline V gene sequence: CDR1 MNHNS, CDR2 SASEGT. The length of the CDR3 is 19 residues. DNA of the CDR3: TGTGCCAGCAGTGAAGCCCCCCACGCTTGGGACATTCACACCGGGGAGCTGTTTTTT. This sequence encodes CASSEAPHAWDIHTGELFF.